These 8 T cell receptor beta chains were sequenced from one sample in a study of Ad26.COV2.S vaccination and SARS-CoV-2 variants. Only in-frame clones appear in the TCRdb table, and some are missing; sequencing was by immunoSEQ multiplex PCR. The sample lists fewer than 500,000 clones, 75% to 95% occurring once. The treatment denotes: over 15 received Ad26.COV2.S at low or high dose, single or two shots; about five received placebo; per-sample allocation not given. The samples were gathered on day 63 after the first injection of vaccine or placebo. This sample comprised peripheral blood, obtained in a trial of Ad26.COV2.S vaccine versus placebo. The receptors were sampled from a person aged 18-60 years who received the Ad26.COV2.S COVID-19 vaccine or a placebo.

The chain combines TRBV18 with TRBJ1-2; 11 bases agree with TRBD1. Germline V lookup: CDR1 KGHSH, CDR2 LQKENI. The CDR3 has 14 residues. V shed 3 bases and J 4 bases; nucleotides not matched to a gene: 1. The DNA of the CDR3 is TGTGCCAGCTCACCCGGACAGGGGGCCTATGGCTACACCTTC. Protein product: CASSPGQGAYGYTF.

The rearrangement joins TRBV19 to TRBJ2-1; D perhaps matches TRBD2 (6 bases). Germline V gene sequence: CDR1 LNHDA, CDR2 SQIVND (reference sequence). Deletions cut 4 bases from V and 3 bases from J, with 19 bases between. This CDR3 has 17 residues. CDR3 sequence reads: CASSTPPGTGIYNEQFF. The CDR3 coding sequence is TGTGCCAGTAGTACTCCTCCCGGGACTGGGATCTACAATGAGCAGTTCTTC.

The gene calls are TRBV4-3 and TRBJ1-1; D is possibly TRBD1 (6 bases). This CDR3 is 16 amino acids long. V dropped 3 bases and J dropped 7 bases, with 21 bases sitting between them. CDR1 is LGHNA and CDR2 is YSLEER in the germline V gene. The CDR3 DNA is TGCGCCAGCAGCCACACAGGGACCGAAAAAGTTGGTGAAGCTTTCTTT. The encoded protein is CASSHTGTEKVGEAFF.

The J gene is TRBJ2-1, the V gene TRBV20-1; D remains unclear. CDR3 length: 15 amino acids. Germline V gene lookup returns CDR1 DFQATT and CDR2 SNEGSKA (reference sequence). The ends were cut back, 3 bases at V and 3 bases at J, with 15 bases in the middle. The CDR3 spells CSASGISRHYNEQFF. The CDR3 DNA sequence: TGCAGTGCTAGTGGAATCTCCCGGCACTACAATGAGCAGTTCTTC.

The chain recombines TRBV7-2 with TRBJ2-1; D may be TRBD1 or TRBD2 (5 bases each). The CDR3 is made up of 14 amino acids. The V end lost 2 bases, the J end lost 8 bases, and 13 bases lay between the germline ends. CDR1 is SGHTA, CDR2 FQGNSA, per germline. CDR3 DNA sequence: TGTGCCAGCAGCTTACAGCATCGGGGCGATGAGCAGTTCTTC. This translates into CASSLQHRGDEQFF.

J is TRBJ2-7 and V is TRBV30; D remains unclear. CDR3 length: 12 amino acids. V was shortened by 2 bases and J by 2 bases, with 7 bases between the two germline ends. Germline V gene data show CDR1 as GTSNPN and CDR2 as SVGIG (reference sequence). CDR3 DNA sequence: TGTGCCTGGAGTTTAGGTGCCTACGAGCAGTACTTC. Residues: CAWSLGAYEQYF.

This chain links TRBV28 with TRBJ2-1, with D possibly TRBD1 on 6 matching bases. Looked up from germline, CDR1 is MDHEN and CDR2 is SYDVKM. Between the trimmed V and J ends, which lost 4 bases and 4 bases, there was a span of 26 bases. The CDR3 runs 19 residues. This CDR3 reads CASSSSGQGATRSYNEQFF. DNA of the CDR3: TGTGCCAGCAGTTCCTCGGGACAAGGGGCCACTAGGTCATACAATGAGCAGTTCTTC. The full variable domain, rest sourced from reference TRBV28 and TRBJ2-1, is DVKVTQSSRYLVKRTGEKVFLECVQDMDHENMFWYRQDPGLGLRLIYFSYDVKMKEKGDIPEGYSVSREKKERFSLILESASTNQTSMYLCASSSSGQGATRSYNEQFFGPGTRLTVL.

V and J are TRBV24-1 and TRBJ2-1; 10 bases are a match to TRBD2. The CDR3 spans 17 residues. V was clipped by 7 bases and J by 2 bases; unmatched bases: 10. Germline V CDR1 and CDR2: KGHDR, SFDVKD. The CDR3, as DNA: TGTGCCACCAGGAGGACTAGCGGTTCCCGAACCTACAATGAGCAGTTCTTC. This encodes CATRRTSGSRTYNEQFF.